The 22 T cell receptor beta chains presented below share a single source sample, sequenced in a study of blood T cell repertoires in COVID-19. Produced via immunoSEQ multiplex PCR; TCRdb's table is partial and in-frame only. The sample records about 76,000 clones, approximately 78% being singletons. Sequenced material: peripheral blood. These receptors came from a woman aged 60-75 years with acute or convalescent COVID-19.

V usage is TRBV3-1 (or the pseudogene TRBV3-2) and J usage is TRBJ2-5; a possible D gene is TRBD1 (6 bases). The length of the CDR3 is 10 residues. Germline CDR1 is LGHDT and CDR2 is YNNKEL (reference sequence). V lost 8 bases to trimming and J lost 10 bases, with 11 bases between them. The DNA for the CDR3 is TGTGCCAGCGGGGACAACAACCAGTACTTC. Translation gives CASGDNNQYF.

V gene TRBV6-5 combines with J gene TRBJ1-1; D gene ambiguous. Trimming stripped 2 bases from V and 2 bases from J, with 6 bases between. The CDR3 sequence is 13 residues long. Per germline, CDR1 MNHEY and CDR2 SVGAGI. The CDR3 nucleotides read TGTGCCAGCAGTTACCAAAAAAACACTGAAGCTTTCTTT. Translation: CASSYQKNTEAFF.

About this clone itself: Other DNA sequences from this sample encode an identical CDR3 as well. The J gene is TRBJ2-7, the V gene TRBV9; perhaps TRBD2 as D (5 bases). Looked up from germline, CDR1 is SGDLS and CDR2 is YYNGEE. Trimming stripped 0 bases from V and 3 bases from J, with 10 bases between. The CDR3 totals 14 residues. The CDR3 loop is CASSVAGRDYEQYF. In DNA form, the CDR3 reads TGTGCCAGCAGCGTAGCAGGTCGGGACTACGAGCAGTACTTC.

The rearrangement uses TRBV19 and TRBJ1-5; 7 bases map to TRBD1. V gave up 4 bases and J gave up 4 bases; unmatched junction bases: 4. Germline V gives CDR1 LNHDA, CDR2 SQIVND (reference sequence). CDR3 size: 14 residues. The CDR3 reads CASSTSGGNQPQHF. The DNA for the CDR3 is TGTGCCAGTAGTACTTCAGGGGGTAATCAGCCCCAGCATTTT. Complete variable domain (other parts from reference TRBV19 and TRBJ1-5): DGGITQSPKYLFRKEGQNVTLSCEQNLNHDAMYWYRQDPGQGLRLIYYSQIVNDFQKGDIAEGYSVSREKKESFPLTVTSAQKNPTAFYLCASSTSGGNQPQHFGDGTRLSIL.

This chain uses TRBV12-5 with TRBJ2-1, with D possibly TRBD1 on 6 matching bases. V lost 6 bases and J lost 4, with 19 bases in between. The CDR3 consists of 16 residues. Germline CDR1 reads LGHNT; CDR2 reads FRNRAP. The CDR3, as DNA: TGTGCTAGTGGCCCAACGGCAGGGGTTGGGTACAATGAGCAGTTCTTC. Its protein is CASGPTAGVGYNEQFF.

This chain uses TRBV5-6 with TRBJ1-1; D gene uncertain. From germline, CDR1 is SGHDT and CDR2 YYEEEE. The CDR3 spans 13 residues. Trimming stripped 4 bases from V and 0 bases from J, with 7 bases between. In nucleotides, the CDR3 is TGTGCCAGCAGCGGAGCAATGAACACTGAAGCTTTCTTT. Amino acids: CASSGAMNTEAFF.

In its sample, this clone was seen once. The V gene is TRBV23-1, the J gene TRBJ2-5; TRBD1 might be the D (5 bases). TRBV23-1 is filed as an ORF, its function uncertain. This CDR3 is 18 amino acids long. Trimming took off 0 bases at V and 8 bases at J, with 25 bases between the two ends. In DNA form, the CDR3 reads TGCGCCAGCAGTCAATCGATCAGGGTTGGGGTCGGTCTAGAAACCCAGTACTTC. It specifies CASSQSIRVGVGLETQYF.

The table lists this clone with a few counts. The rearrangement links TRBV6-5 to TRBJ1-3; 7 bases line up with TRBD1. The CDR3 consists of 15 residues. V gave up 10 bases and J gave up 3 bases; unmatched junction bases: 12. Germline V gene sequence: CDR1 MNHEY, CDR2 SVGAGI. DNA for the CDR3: TGTGCCACCGGACGGGGACAGACCTTTGGAAACACCATATATTTT. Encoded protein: CATGRGQTFGNTIYF.

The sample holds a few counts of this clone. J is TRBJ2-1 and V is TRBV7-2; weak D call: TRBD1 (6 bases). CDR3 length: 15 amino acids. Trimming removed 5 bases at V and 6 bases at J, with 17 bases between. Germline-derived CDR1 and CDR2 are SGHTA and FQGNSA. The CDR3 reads CASSPGQGSGNEQFF. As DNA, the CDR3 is TGTGCCAGCAGCCCAGGTCAGGGGTCGGGCAATGAGCAGTTCTTC. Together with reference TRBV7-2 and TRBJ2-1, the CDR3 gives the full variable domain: GAGVSQSPSNKVTEKGKDVELRCDPISGHTALYWYRQSLGQGLEFLIYFQGNSAPDKSGLPSDRFSAERTGGSVSTLTIQRTQQEDSAVYLCASSPGQGSGNEQFFGPGTRLTVL.

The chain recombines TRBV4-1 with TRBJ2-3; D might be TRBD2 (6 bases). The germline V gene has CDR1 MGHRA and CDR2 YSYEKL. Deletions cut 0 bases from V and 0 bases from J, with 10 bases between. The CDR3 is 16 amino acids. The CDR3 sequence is CASSQEIAGSTDTQYF. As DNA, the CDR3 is TGCGCCAGCAGCCAAGAAATCGCGGGGAGCACAGATACGCAGTATTTT.

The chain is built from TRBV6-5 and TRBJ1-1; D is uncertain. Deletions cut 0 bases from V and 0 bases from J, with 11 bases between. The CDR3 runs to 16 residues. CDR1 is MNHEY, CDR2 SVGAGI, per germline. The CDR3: CASSYSRTIMNTEAFF. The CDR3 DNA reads TGTGCCAGCAGTTACTCAAGGACTATCATGAACACTGAAGCTTTCTTT.

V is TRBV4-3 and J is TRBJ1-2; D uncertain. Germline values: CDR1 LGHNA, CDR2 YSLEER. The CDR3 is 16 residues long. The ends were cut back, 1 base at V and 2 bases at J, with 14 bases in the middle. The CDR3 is CASSQGSLPGNYGYTF. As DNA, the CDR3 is TGCGCCAGCAGCCAAGGTAGCCTACCGGGAAACTATGGCTACACCTTC.

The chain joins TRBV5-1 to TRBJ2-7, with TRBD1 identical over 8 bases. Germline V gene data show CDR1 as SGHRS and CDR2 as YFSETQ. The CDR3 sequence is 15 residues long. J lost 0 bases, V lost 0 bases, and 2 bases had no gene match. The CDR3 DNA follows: TGCGCCAGCAGCTTGGTCGGACAGGGCTCCTACGAGCAGTACTTC. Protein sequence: CASSLVGQGSYEQYF.

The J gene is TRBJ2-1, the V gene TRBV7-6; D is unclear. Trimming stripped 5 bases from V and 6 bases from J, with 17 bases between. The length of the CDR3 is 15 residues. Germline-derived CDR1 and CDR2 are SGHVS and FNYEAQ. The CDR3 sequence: CASSVSRVTGNEQFF. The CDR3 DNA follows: TGTGCCAGCAGCGTTAGCCGGGTCACGGGCAATGAGCAGTTCTTC.

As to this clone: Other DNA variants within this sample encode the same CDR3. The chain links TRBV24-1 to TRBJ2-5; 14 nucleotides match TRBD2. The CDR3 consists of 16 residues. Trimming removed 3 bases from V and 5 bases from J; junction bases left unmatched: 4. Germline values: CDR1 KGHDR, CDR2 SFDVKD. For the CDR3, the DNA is TGTGCCACCAGTGATCCCCGACTAGCGGGGGGGGAGACCCAGTACTTC. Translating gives CATSDPRLAGGETQYF.

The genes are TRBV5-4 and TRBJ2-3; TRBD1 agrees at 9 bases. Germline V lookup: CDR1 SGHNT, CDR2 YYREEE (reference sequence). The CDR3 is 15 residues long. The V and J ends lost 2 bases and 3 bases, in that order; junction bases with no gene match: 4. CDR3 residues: CASSFGQGLTDTQYF. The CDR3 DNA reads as TGTGCCAGCAGCTTCGGACAGGGGCTTACAGATACGCAGTATTTT.

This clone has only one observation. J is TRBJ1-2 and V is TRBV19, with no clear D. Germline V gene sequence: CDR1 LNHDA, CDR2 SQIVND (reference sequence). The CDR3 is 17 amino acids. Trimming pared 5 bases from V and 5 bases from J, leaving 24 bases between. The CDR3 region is CASSPVSDRRRSYGYTF. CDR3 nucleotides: TGTGCCAGTAGTCCTGTGTCAGACCGCCGTAGGAGTTATGGCTACACCTTC.

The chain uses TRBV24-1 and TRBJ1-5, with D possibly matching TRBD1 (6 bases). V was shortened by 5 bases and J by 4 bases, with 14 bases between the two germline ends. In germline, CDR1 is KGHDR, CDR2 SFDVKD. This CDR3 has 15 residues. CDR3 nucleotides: TGTGCCACCAGTGCAAGGACAGCGGGGAATCAGCCCCAGCATTTT. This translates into CATSARTAGNQPQHF.

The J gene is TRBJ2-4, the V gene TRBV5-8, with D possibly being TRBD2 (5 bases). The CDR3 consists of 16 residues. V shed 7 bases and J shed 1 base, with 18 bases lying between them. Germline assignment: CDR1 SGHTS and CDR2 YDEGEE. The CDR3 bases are TGTGCCAGCGGCGGGCGACTGGCAATGGCCAAAAACATTCAGTACTTC. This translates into CASGGRLAMAKNIQYF.

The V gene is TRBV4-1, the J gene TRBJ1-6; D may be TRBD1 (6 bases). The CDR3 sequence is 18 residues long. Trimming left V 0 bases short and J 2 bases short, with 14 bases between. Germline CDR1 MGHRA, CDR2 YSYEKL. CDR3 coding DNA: TGCGCCAGCAGCCAAGATGGGGGAGGGGGGACCTATAATTCACCCCTCCACTTT. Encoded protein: CASSQDGGGGTYNSPLHF.

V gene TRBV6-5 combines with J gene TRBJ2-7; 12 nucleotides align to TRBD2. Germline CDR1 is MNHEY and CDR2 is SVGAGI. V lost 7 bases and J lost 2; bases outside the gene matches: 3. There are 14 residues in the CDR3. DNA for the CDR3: TGTGCCAGCAAACTAGCGGGGGGCGCCTACGAGCAGTACGTC. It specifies CASKLAGGAYEQYV.

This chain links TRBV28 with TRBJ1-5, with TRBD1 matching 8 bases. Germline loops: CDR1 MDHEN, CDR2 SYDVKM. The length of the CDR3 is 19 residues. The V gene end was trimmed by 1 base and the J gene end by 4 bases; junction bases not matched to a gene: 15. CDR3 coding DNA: TGTGCCAGCAGTTTATACCCGATGAGAGGACAGGGTCGGAATCAGCCCCAGCATTTT. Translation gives CASSLYPMRGQGRNQPQHF. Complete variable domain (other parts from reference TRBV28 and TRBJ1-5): DVKVTQSSRYLVKRTGEKVFLECVQDMDHENMFWYRQDPGLGLRLIYFSYDVKMKEKGDIPEGYSVSREKKERFSLILESASTNQTSMYLCASSLYPMRGQGRNQPQHFGDGTRLSIL.